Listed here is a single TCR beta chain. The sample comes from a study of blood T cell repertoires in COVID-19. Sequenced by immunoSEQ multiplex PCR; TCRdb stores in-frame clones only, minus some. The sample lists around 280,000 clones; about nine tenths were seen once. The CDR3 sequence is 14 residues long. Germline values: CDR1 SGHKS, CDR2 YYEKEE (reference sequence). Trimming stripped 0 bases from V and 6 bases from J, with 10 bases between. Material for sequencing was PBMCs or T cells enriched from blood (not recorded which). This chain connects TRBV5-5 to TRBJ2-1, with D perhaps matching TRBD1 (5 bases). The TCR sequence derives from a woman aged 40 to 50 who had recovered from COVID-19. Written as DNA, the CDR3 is TGTGCCAGCAGCTTGGACCCAGGGTCCAATGAGCAGTTCTTC. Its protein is CASSLDPGSNEQFF.